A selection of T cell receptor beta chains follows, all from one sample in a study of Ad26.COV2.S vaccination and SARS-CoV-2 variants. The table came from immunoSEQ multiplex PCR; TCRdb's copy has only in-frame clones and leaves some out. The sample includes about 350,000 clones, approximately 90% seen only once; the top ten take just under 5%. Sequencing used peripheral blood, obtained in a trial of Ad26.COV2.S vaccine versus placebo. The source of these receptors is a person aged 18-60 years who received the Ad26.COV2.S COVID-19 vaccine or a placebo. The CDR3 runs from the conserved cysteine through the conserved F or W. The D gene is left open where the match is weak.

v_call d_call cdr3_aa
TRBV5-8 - CASSLARTARNNSPLHF
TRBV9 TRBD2 CASSVGTSGSDEQFF
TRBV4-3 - CASSQVAGENTEAFF
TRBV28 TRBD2 CASSRTSGRRSSYNEQFF
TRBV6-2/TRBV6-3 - CASSYGQTDTQYF
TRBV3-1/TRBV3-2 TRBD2 CASSQASQREGHSYNEQFF
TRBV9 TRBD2 CASSVRAGAPTGELFF
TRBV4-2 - CASSQDRFSGGEQYF
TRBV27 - CASSLWGGYGYTF
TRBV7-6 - CASSDRRDGGETQYF
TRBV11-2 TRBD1 CASSLLGTGVGGEGYTF
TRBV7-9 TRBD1 CAGLTGGGYGYTF
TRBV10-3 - CAISGDTTYEQYF
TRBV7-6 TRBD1 CASSLGTANTGELFF
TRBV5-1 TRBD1 CASRRGPTTYNEQFF
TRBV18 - CASSPESNTEAFF
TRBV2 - CASSEDHPSGFYNEQFF
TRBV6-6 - CATQLRRGGANNEQFF
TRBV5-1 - CASSFVGAHEQYF
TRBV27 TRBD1 CASSLTGDYGNQPQHF
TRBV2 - CASWGISDGGSATEAFF
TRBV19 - CASRAGGIDNQPQHF
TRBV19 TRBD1 CASSIAGTANTEAFF
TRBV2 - CASSLEGLGEQYF